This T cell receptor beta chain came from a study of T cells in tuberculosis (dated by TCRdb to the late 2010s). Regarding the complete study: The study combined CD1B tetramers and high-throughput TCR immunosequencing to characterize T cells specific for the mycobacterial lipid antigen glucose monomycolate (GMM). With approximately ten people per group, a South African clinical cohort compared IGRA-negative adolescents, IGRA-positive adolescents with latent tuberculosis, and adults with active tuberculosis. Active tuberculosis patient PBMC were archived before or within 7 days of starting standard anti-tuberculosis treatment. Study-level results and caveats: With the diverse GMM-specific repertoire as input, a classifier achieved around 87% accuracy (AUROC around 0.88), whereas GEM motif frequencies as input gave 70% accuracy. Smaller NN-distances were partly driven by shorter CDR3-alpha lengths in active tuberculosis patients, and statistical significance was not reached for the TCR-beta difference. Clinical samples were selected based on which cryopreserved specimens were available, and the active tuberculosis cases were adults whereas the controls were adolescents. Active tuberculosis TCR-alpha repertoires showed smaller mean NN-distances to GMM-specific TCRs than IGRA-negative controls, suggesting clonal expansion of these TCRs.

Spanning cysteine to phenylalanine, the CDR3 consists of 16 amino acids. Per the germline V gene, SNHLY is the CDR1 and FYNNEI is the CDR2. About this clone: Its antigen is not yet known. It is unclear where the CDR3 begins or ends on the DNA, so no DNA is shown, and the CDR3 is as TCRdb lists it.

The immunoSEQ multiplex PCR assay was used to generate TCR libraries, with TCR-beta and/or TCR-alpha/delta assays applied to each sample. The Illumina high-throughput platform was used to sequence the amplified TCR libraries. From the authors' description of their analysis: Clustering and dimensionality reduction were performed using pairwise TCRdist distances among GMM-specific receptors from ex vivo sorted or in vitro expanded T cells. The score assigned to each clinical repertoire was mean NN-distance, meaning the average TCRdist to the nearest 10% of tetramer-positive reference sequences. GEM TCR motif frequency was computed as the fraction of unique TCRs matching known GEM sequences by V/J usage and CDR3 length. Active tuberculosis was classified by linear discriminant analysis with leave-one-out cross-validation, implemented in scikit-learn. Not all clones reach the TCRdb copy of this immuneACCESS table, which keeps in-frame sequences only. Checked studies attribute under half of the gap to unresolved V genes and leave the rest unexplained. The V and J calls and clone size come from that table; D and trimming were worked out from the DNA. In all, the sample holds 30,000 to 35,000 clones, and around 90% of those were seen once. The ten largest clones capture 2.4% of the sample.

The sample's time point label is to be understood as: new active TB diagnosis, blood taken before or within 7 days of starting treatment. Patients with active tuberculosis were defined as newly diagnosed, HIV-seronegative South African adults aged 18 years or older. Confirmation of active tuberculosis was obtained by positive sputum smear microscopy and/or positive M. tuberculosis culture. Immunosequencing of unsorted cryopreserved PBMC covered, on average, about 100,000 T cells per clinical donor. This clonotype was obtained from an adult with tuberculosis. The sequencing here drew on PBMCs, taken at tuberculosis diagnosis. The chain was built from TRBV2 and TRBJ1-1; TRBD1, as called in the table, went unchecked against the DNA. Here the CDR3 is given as CASSSSTGKANTEAFF.